A single sample is the source of the 27 T cell receptor beta chains below, sequenced in a study of blood T cell repertoires in COVID-19. The method was immunoSEQ multiplex PCR; TCRdb's version includes in-frame clones alone and lacks a portion of them. The repertoire consists of around 20,000 clones, with approximately 91% occurring once and the leading ten covering 7.4%. Sequencing was performed on peripheral blood. All receptors come from a man between 65 and 79 years old with active COVID-19.

V gene TRBV6-2 or TRBV6-3 combines with J gene TRBJ2-7, with D possibly matching TRBD1 (5 bases). Per germline, CDR1 MNHEY and CDR2 SVGEGT. The CDR3 contains 13 residues. Trimming pared 2 bases from V and 9 bases from J, leaving 14 bases between. CDR3 residues: CASSYPDWGGQYF. The CDR3 DNA follows: TGTGCCAGCAGTTACCCTGACTGGGGCGGGCAGTACTTC.

This clone has only a few counts. The chain carries TRBV4-3 and TRBJ1-4; TRBD1 aligns across 7 bases. There are 14 residues in the CDR3. The V gene end was trimmed by 6 bases and the J gene end by 5 bases; junction bases not matched to a gene: 6. Germline CDR1 and CDR2: LGHNA and YSLEER. CDR3 region: CASRTSTGNEKLFF. CDR3 nucleotide sequence: TGCGCCAGCAGAACTTCGACAGGGAATGAAAAACTGTTTTTT.

This CDR3 reads CASAETTGTSIGNEQFF. The CDR3, as DNA: TGCGCCAGCGCCGAAACCACCGGGACTAGCATAGGGAATGAGCAGTTCTTC. J is TRBJ2-1 and V is TRBV5-1, with TRBD2 matching over 9 bases. The CDR3 runs 17 residues. Germline CDR1 is SGHRS and CDR2 is YFSETQ. Trimming at V came to 7 bases and at J to 7 bases, leaving 18 bases not matched to a gene.

The rearrangement uses TRBV6-2 or TRBV6-3 and TRBJ2-1; 8 bases line up with TRBD2. The V gene's germline CDR1 is MNHEY and CDR2 SVGEGT. The CDR3 contains 16 residues. V lost 6 bases, J lost 7 bases, and 14 bases stayed unmatched. This CDR3 reads CASSRGGSGEVNEQFF. CDR3 nucleotides: TGTGCCAGCAGCCGAGGGGGTAGCGGGGAGGTAAATGAGCAGTTCTTC.

The chain recombines TRBV6-2 or TRBV6-3 with TRBJ2-7, with 9 nucleotides matching TRBD1. With 4 bases clipped from V and 1 base from J, the junction kept 5 bases outside the gene matches. The germline gives CDR1 MNHEY, CDR2 SVGEGT. The CDR3 runs to 15 residues. The chain's CDR3 is CASSSVGTGSYEQYF. CDR3 in DNA: TGTGCCAGCAGTTCCGTAGGGACAGGGTCCTACGAGCAGTACTTC.

This sequence joins TRBV18 and TRBJ1-3; weak D call: TRBD1 (5 bases). The germline V gene encodes CDR1 KGHSH and CDR2 LQKENI. The CDR3 sequence is 15 residues long. V was pared by 2 bases and J by 1 base, with 9 bases between. CDR3 in DNA: TGTGCCAGCTCACCAGGGGCAGCTTCTGGAAACACCATATATTTT. It codes for CASSPGAASGNTIYF. The full variable domain, its missing parts supplied by reference TRBV18 and TRBJ1-3, is NAGVMQNPRHLVRRRGQEARLRCSPMKGHSHVYWYRQLPEEGLKFMVYLQKENIIDESGMPKERFSAEFPKEGPSILRIQQVVRGDSAAYFCASSPGAASGNTIYFGEGSWLTVV.

V gene TRBV7-2 combines with J gene TRBJ2-7, with 15 nucleotides matching TRBD2. From germline, CDR1 is SGHTA and CDR2 FQGNSA. CDR3 size: 15 residues. V gave up 0 bases and J gave up 6 bases; unmatched junction bases: 0. The CDR3: CASSLAGLAGGEQYF. The DNA of the CDR3 is TGTGCCAGCAGCTTAGCGGGACTAGCGGGAGGCGAGCAGTACTTC.

The chain links TRBV6-5 to TRBJ2-7; 9 bases align to TRBD2. Trimming cost V 8 bases and J 2 bases; bases outside gene matches: 7. The CDR3 length is 14 residues. Germline-derived CDR1 and CDR2 are MNHEY and SVGAGI. The CDR3 DNA reads as TGTGCCAGCGAGCGGACTAGCGCTGCCTACGAGCAGTACTTC. Translating it yields CASERTSAAYEQYF.

The chain carries TRBV12-3 or TRBV12-4 and TRBJ1-1; the match to TRBD1 covers 8 bases. The CDR3 sequence is 13 residues long. V was clipped by 1 base and J by 10 bases; unmatched bases: 5. The CDR3: CASSLGQGYVAFF. CDR3 DNA: TGTGCCAGCAGTTTAGGACAGGGGTATGTAGCTTTCTTT.

In DNA, the CDR3 is TGCAGTGCTAGTTTGGCAGGGGATTACACCGGGGAGCTGTTTTTT. Amino acids: CSASLAGDYTGELFF. The chain links TRBV20-1 to TRBJ2-2; perhaps TRBD1 as D (6 bases). Trimming left V 3 bases short and J 3 bases short, with 14 bases between. CDR1 and CDR2 (germline): DFQATT, SNEGSKA (reference sequence). The CDR3 sequence is 15 residues long.

This chain uses TRBV5-4 with TRBJ2-7; 9 bases line up with TRBD1. The CDR3 spans 13 residues. Unmatched junction bases numbered 6, after V lost 4 bases and J lost 7 bases. From germline, CDR1 is SGHNT and CDR2 YYREEE (reference sequence). The CDR3, as DNA: TGTGCCAGCAGCGCACTACAGGGGGCTGAGCAGTACTTC. This codes for CASSALQGAEQYF.

This clone was picked up a small number of times. This chain joins TRBV5-6 and TRBJ1-2, with no clear D. The CDR3 extends over 14 amino acids. The germline CDR1 and CDR2 sequences are SGHDT and YYEEEE. V was trimmed by 0 bases and J by 4 bases, leaving 10 bases between them. CDR3 coding DNA: TGTGCCAGCAGCTTGGACGCAGACTTCTATGGCTACACCTTC. Translating it yields CASSLDADFYGYTF.

The chain recombines TRBV6-5 with TRBJ2-5; perhaps TRBD2 as D (5 bases). The CDR3 sequence is 16 residues long. V was shortened by 0 bases and J by 5 bases, with 16 bases between the two germline ends. The germline V gene has CDR1 MNHEY and CDR2 SVGAGI. CDR3 DNA sequence: TGTGCCAGCAGTTACTCCCCCCACGCGGGTGGGGAGACCCAGTACTTC. Protein product: CASSYSPHAGGETQYF.

The chain recombines TRBV6-6 with TRBJ2-7, with 9 positions matching TRBD1. Germline CDR1 is MNHNY and CDR2 is SVGAGI (reference sequence). This CDR3 is 15 amino acids long. Germline trimming cut 5 bases from V and 0 bases from J; bases unmatched to any gene: 5. This chain's CDR3 is CASSGGQGSSYEQYF. The CDR3 DNA reads as TGTGCCAGCAGTGGAGGACAGGGGAGCTCCTACGAGCAGTACTTC.

The chain recombines TRBV5-4 with TRBJ1-2; TRBD1 might be the D (6 bases). The V and J ends lost 0 bases and 3 bases respectively, with 6 bases between them. The CDR3 is made up of 13 amino acids. Germline V gene data show CDR1 as SGHNT and CDR2 as YYREEE (reference sequence). Here the CDR3 reads CASSLDRDYGYTF. CDR3 nucleotide sequence: TGTGCCAGCAGCTTGGACAGGGACTATGGCTACACCTTC.

The chain couples TRBV18 to TRBJ2-2; D gene unclear. Germline CDR1 is KGHSH and CDR2 is LQKENI. Trimming cost V 5 bases and J 7 bases, with 11 bases left between them. The CDR3 runs to 13 residues. This chain's CDR3 is CASSSTKDGELFF. CDR3 nucleotides: TGTGCCAGCTCATCCACTAAGGACGGGGAGCTGTTTTTT.

The chain has TRBV28 and TRBJ1-1, with TRBD1 as a possible D gene (5 bases). In germline, CDR1 is MDHEN, CDR2 SYDVKM. The CDR3 has 12 amino acids. V was trimmed by 6 bases and J by 4 bases, leaving 9 bases between them. CDR3 nucleotide sequence: TGTGCCAGCAGGGGAAGGGGCACTGAAGCTTTCTTT. Encoded protein: CASRGRGTEAFF.

The genes are TRBV19 and TRBJ1-1; 8 nucleotides agree with TRBD1. The V gene's germline CDR1 is LNHDA and CDR2 SQIVND (reference sequence). Trimming took 5 bases from V and 1 from J; bases not matched to a gene: 12. CDR3 length equals 17 residues. CDR3 in amino acids: CASSGTGERTSNTEAFF. The CDR3 coding sequence is TGTGCCAGTAGTGGGACAGGAGAAAGGACCTCGAACACTGAAGCTTTCTTT. Filled out from reference TRBV19 and TRBJ1-1, the complete variable domain reads DGGITQSPKYLFRKEGQNVTLSCEQNLNHDAMYWYRQDPGQGLRLIYYSQIVNDFQKGDIAEGYSVSREKKESFPLTVTSAQKNPTAFYLCASSGTGERTSNTEAFFGQGTRLTVV.

The chain is built from TRBV30 and TRBJ2-1; no reliable D call. Trimming took 2 bases from V and 13 from J, leaving 18 bases between them. This CDR3 comprises 13 residues. Germline CDR1 reads GTSNPN; CDR2 reads SVGIG (reference sequence). The CDR3 region is CAWSPPSVGVQFF. The DNA for the CDR3 is TGTGCCTGGAGTCCCCCGTCCGTTGGAGTACAGTTCTTC. The full variable domain, with the rest looked up from reference TRBV30 and TRBJ2-1, is SQTIHQWPATLVQPVGSPLSLECTVEGTSNPNLYWYRQAAGRGLQLLFYSVGIGQISSEVPQNLSASRPQDRQFILSSKKLLLSDSGFYLCAWSPPSVGVQFFGPGTRLTVL.

The chain carries TRBV6-2 or TRBV6-3 and TRBJ2-1; D is uncertain. This CDR3 has 14 amino acids. The V gene's germline CDR1 is MNHEY and CDR2 SVGEGT. V dropped 2 bases and J dropped 5 bases, with 10 bases sitting between them. CDR3 sequence: CASSYVQVHNEQFF. CDR3 DNA sequence: TGTGCCAGCAGTTACGTTCAGGTCCACAATGAGCAGTTCTTC.

V usage is TRBV5-4 and J usage is TRBJ2-1, with D hard to call. The CDR3 runs 15 residues. Trimming took off 4 bases at V and 0 bases at J, with 11 bases between the two ends. Germline values: CDR1 SGHNT, CDR2 YYREEE (reference sequence). The CDR3 here is CASSRDLSSYNEQFF. In DNA form, the CDR3 reads TGTGCCAGCAGCCGAGACTTGAGCTCCTACAATGAGCAGTTCTTC.

This clone was seen a single time. V and J are TRBV10-3 and TRBJ1-1, with TRBD1 as a possible D gene (6 bases). CDR1 is ENHRY and CDR2 is SYGVKD in the germline V gene. This CDR3 has 16 residues. V lost 0 bases and J 3 bases, leaving 14 bases between the germline ends. DNA of the CDR3: TGTGCCATCAGTGAGTCGAGGGGGGGCACGGACACTGAAGCTTTCTTT. The encoded protein is CAISESRGGTDTEAFF.

The rearrangement joins TRBV7-2 to TRBJ2-7; 12 nucleotides line up with TRBD2. The CDR3 spans 14 residues. Germline assignment: CDR1 SGHTA and CDR2 FQGNSA. V lost 4 bases to trimming and J lost 3 bases; unmatched junction nucleotides: 1. As DNA, the CDR3 is TGTGCCAGCAGCTCGGGACTAGCGGGCTACGAGCAGTACTTC. The encoded protein is CASSSGLAGYEQYF.

The rearrangement uses TRBV4-1 and TRBJ2-7, with 8 nucleotides matching TRBD1. Germline V lookup: CDR1 MGHRA, CDR2 YSYEKL. This CDR3 is built from 14 residues. With 1 base clipped from V and 12 bases from J, the junction kept 11 bases outside the gene matches. The CDR3 region is CASSQVGGTGYTYF. CDR3 bases: TGCGCCAGCAGCCAAGTTGGGGGGACAGGTTATACGTACTTC.

This clone has only one observation. J is TRBJ1-5 and V is TRBV7-8, with D perhaps TRBD1 (5 bases). Germline loops: CDR1 SGHVS, CDR2 FQNEAQ. V lost 4 bases and J lost 3, with 16 bases in between. The CDR3 spans 16 residues. The CDR3 sequence: CASSSGGGRNNQPQHF. CDR3 nucleotide sequence: TGTGCCAGCAGCTCCGGGGGGGGACGTAACAATCAGCCCCAGCATTTT.

The chain recombines TRBV19 with TRBJ2-3; D call uncertain. V shed 5 bases and J shed 0 bases, with 3 bases lying between them. The CDR3 spans 12 residues. The germline V gene has CDR1 LNHDA and CDR2 SQIVND (reference sequence). The DNA of the CDR3 is TGTGCCAGTAGTCCTAGCACAGATACGCAGTATTTT. It specifies CASSPSTDTQYF.

The chain has TRBV19 and TRBJ2-1, with 8 bases that match TRBD2. CDR1 LNHDA and CDR2 SQIVND come from the germline V gene (reference sequence). Losses at the gene ends were 5 bases for V and 8 bases for J; bases not matched to a gene: 11. The CDR3 consists of 15 residues. This CDR3 is CASSSHPGGADEQFF. The CDR3 DNA reads as TGTGCCAGTAGTTCTCACCCCGGGGGGGCCGATGAGCAGTTCTTC.